This T cell receptor beta chain derives from a study of T cells in Graves' hyperthyroidism and ophthalmopathy. This clonotype was detected many times. The CDR3 regions of TCR beta were amplified from RNA transcripts. Primed by the HTBI set, a first-round RT-PCR was run on the TCR CDR3. From the multiplex PCR reads, TCRdb called clonotypes with MiXCR, one entry per CDR3 protein. The sample yields about 580,000 distinct CDR3 sequences, around 46% seen once. The sequenced material came from peripheral blood or thyroid tissue (not recorded which). This receptor was taken from a woman between 18 and 29 years old with Graves' hyperthyroidism.

The CDR3 loop reads CASSLGDQRGYEQYF. CDR3 in DNA: TGTGCCAGCAGCTTAGGGGATCAGCGAGGCTACGAGCAGTACTTC. This chain uses TRBV7-2 with TRBJ2-7; D gene unclear. Trimming stripped 1 base from V and 3 bases from J, with 13 bases between. CDR1 is SGHTA, CDR2 FQGNSA, per germline. The CDR3 is made up of 15 amino acids.